Listed below are T cell receptor beta chains from one sample, sequenced in a study of shared clonotypes between healthy human individuals. TCRdb keeps only in-frame clones here, not all; method: immunoSEQ multiplex PCR. Of just under 350,000 clones in the sample, about 70% were seen once. Sequenced sample: memory CD4+ T cells sorted from blood. Receptor source: a man aged 30-40 years in good health. CDR3s include the opening cysteine and the closing phenylalanine or tryptophan. Each record gives: CDR3 length, D gene, V gene, J gene, clone size, CDR3 DNA, CDR3 protein. A D gene is named only where the DNA matches it firmly. Where a row states a size, it is once, few, many or the class of an expanded clone; other rows omit it.

length: 12
D: .
V: TRBV6-1
J: TRBJ2-2
size: once
DNA: TGTACCAGCGAAAAGGCTAGGGGGGAGCTGTTTTTT
CDR3: CTSEKARGELFF

length: 15
D: TRBD1
V: TRBV19
J: TRBJ2-7
size: many
DNA: TGTGCCAGTAGTATTGCCGGACAGGGGCTCTACGAGCAGTACTTC
CDR3: CASSIAGQGLYEQYF

length: 16
D: TRBD2
V: TRBV7-3
J: TRBJ2-1
size: .
DNA: TGTGCCAGCAGCTTAACGTTCGCTAGCGGGACTGCTGAGCAGTTCTTC
CDR3: CASSLTFASGTAEQFF

length: 16
D: .
V: TRBV5-1
J: TRBJ2-2
size: .
DNA: TGCGCCAGCAGCCTATTACCCGGTACTAACACCGGGGAGCTGTTTTTT
CDR3: CASSLLPGTNTGELFF

length: 14
D: TRBD1
V: TRBV10-3
J: TRBJ1-2
size: .
DNA: TGTGCCATCAGTGAGACGGACAGGGTCTATGGCTACACCTTC
CDR3: CAISETDRVYGYTF

length: 12
D: .
V: TRBV18
J: TRBJ1-5
size: .
DNA: TGTGCCAGCTCACCGAATAGACAGTTCCAGCATTTT
CDR3: CASSPNRQFQHF

length: 16
D: TRBD2
V: TRBV19
J: TRBJ2-7
size: .
DNA: TGTGCCAGTACCGATACTTCGCTAGCGGGTACCTACGAGCAGTACTTC
CDR3: CASTDTSLAGTYEQYF

length: 19
D: TRBD1
V: TRBV15
J: TRBJ2-4
size: .
DNA: TGTGCCACCAGCAGAGATCCGCGGACAGGGACTTCCTCCAAAAACATTCAGTACTTC
CDR3: CATSRDPRTGTSSKNIQYF

length: 11
D: .
V: TRBV28
J: TRBJ1-2
size: few
DNA: TGTGCCAGCACAGGGGTCGGGGGCTACACCTTC
CDR3: CASTGVGGYTF

length: 15
D: .
V: TRBV27
J: TRBJ1-3
size: .
DNA: TGTGCCAGCAGTTTAAAAGGGTCGTACGGAAACACCATATATTTT
CDR3: CASSLKGSYGNTIYF

length: 14
D: .
V: TRBV5-1
J: TRBJ1-5
size: .
DNA: TGCGCCAGCAGCACTGGACAGTCCAATCAGCCCCAGCATTTT
CDR3: CASSTGQSNQPQHF

length: 18
D: TRBD1
V: TRBV18
J: TRBJ2-5
size: .
DNA: TGTGCCAGCTCACGCCGGGACAGGGGTCAGACTGCCGCAGAGACCCAGTACTTC
CDR3: CASSRRDRGQTAAETQYF

length: 17
D: .
V: TRBV11-2
J: TRBJ2-3
size: .
DNA: TGTGCCAGCAGCTTAGAGGTGGGCCGACCTAGCACAGATACGCAGTATTTT
CDR3: CASSLEVGRPSTDTQYF

length: 14
D: .
V: TRBV29-1
J: TRBJ2-7
size: .
DNA: TGCAGCGTTGAAGTTTGGGGGACCCCCTACGAGCAGTACTTC
CDR3: CSVEVWGTPYEQYF

length: 14
D: .
V: TRBV19
J: TRBJ2-2
size: .
DNA: TGTGCCAGTAGTATTCCAGGCAACACCGGGGAGCTGTTTTTT
CDR3: CASSIPGNTGELFF

length: 15
D: TRBD2
V: TRBV5-8
J: TRBJ2-7
size: .
DNA: TGTGCCAGCAGCGGGGCGACTAGCGGATCCTACGAGCAGTACTTC
CDR3: CASSGATSGSYEQYF

length: 14
D: .
V: TRBV29-1
J: TRBJ1-1
size: .
DNA: TGCAGCGTTTGGGGGAGAGGATTTTCCACTGAAGCTTTCTTT
CDR3: CSVWGRGFSTEAFF

length: 18
D: TRBD2
V: TRBV5-4
J: TRBJ2-1
size: .
DNA: TGTGCCAGCAGCTCTGGGACTAGCGGGATGGTAGGGTACAATGAGCAGTTCTTC
CDR3: CASSSGTSGMVGYNEQFF

length: 16
D: .
V: TRBV5-4
J: TRBJ1-4
size: .
DNA: TGTGCCAGCAGCTTGGAGCCGGGACGGAATAATGAAAAACTGTTTTTT
CDR3: CASSLEPGRNNEKLFF

length: 17
D: TRBD2
V: TRBV5-4
J: TRBJ2-6
size: .
DNA: TGTGCCAGCAGCTCTGGGGGGACTAGAGCTGGGGCCAACGTCCTGACTTTC
CDR3: CASSSGGTRAGANVLTF

length: 15
D: TRBD1
V: TRBV11-3
J: TRBJ2-2
size: once
DNA: TGTGCCAGCAGCGTAGACAGGGGGCAGCCCGGGGAGCTGTTTTTT
CDR3: CASSVDRGQPGELFF

length: 14
D: .
V: TRBV12-5
J: TRBJ2-2
size: .
DNA: TGTGCTAGTGGGGACATAGGGGACACCGGGGAGCTGTTTTTT
CDR3: CASGDIGDTGELFF

length: 14
D: .
V: TRBV10-2
J: TRBJ2-1
size: .
DNA: TGCGCCAGCAGTGAGGGGCGGGATAACAATGAGCAGTTCTTC
CDR3: CASSEGRDNNEQFF

length: 13
D: TRBD2
V: TRBV11-3
J: TRBJ2-5
size: .
DNA: TGTGCCAGCAGCTTGGGACTAGCCGAGACCCAGTACTTC
CDR3: CASSLGLAETQYF

length: 15
D: TRBD2
V: TRBV9
J: TRBJ2-5
size: .
DNA: TGTGCCAGCAGCCTCGTGGGAGGGTTTGGGGAGACCCAGTACTTC
CDR3: CASSLVGGFGETQYF

length: 14
D: TRBD1
V: TRBV18
J: TRBJ2-5
size: .
DNA: TGTGCCAGCTCACCGCAACAGGGGAGAGAGACCCAGTACTTC
CDR3: CASSPQQGRETQYF

length: 14
D: TRBD2
V: TRBV7-2
J: TRBJ2-7
size: .
DNA: TGTGCCAGCAGCCGGACTAGAGACTTCTACGAGCAGTACTTC
CDR3: CASSRTRDFYEQYF

length: 13
D: .
V: TRBV28
J: TRBJ2-7
size: .
DNA: TGTGTCAGCAGTTTATTAAGGGGTCAAACGGCGTACTTC
CDR3: CVSSLLRGQTAYF

length: 16
D: .
V: TRBV10-1
J: TRBJ2-1
size: .
DNA: TGCGCCAGCAGTGAGTCGTGGGACCCAAACTACAATGAGCAGTTCTTC
CDR3: CASSESWDPNYNEQFF

length: 16
D: TRBD2
V: TRBV10-2
J: TRBJ2-5
size: few
DNA: TGCGCCAGCAAGCGTAATAGCGGGAGTTCCCCAGTGACCCAGTACTTC
CDR3: CASKRNSGSSPVTQYF

length: 16
D: TRBD1
V: TRBV7-8
J: TRBJ2-7
size: .
DNA: TGTGCCAGCAGCCCCCCCACGGGACAGGGATCTTACGAGCAGTACTTC
CDR3: CASSPPTGQGSYEQYF

length: 13
D: TRBD1
V: TRBV19
J: TRBJ1-5
size: .
DNA: TGTGCCAGTGCCGTGGGGACAGTTCAGCCCCAGCATTTT
CDR3: CASAVGTVQPQHF

length: 16
D: TRBD2
V: TRBV5-1
J: TRBJ2-1
size: .
DNA: TGCGCCAGCAGCTTGGTTGGCCTAGCGGAATACAATGAGCAGTTCTTC
CDR3: CASSLVGLAEYNEQFF

length: 19
D: TRBD1
V: TRBV5-1
J: TRBJ2-2
size: .
DNA: TGCGCCAGCAGCTATAGACCGATAGGACAGGAGTCGAACACCGGGGAGCTGTTTTTT
CDR3: CASSYRPIGQESNTGELFF

length: 15
D: .
V: TRBV9
J: TRBJ1-1
size: .
DNA: TGTGCCAGCAGCGTAGGACACTACGAGAACACTGAAGCTTTCTTT
CDR3: CASSVGHYENTEAFF

length: 16
D: .
V: TRBV6-5
J: TRBJ1-1
size: .
DNA: TGTGCCAGCAGTTACGACCGGACGGTCTCGGGCCCTGAAGCTTTCTTT
CDR3: CASSYDRTVSGPEAFF

length: 15
D: .
V: TRBV6-1
J: TRBJ2-2
size: .
DNA: TGTGCCAGCAGTGAGGTGGGGGGTGGCGCCGGGGAGCTGTTTTTT
CDR3: CASSEVGGGAGELFF

length: 12
D: .
V: TRBV28
J: TRBJ2-5
size: .
DNA: TGTGCCAGCAGTGGGATCCAAGAGACCCAGTACTTC
CDR3: CASSGIQETQYF

length: 16
D: .
V: TRBV11-2
J: TRBJ1-5
size: .
DNA: TGTGCCAGCAGCTTATATGGGGTTGGGGGGGAACAGCCCCAGCATTTT
CDR3: CASSLYGVGGEQPQHF

length: 12
D: .
V: TRBV29-1
J: TRBJ1-1
size: .
DNA: TGCAGCGTCGACGCCGGCAGCCCTGAAGCTTTCTTT
CDR3: CSVDAGSPEAFF

length: 17
D: TRBD2
V: TRBV7-6
J: TRBJ2-1
size: .
DNA: TGTGCCAGCAGCCGCCCCCCTAGCGGGGGCTCCTACAATGAGCAGTTCTTC
CDR3: CASSRPPSGGSYNEQFF

length: 17
D: .
V: TRBV5-1
J: TRBJ2-5
size: few
DNA: TGCGCCAGCAGCTCCGCACCCGTAGGTTCGCCGGTGGAGACCCAGTACTTC
CDR3: CASSSAPVGSPVETQYF

length: 13
D: TRBD2
V: TRBV7-3
J: TRBJ2-7
size: once
DNA: TGTGCCAGCAGCCCCACGGGAGGCTACGAGCAGTACTTC
CDR3: CASSPTGGYEQYF